Given below is one T cell receptor (beta chain) in context. This receptor's antigen is unknown. Per-base quality was not reported, and no clone a single base away is much larger than it. The data were obtained in a study of cytomegalovirus exposure and HLA in healthy donors (dated by TCRdb to about 2017). In the study overall: According to an earlier analysis of 587 of the donors, some 180 million T cells yielded 90 million to 130 million unique TCR beta sequences and about 280 Gb of sequence data. Roughly 300 gigabases of sequencing data and roughly 81 million unique TCR sequences made up an early release that covered nearly 650 HLA-typed donors. Of the approximately 400 genotyped donors, roughly 85% fell in the genetic ancestry cluster associated with self-reported Caucasian donors. The study aimed to test whether cataloging public T cell receptors could reveal signatures of past pathogen exposure. Using immunosequencing, the study profiled T cell repertoires from 640 or so subjects and related those repertoires to cytomegalovirus serostatus. In addition to the first cohort of about 650 subjects, a separate validation cohort of 130 or so different subjects was used. The study combined high-throughput TCR immunosequencing, statistical association of individual TCRs with disease status, and machine learning to predict cytomegalovirus infection status. To study patterns of TCR occurrence, a later analysis re-analyzed previously published TCR beta repertoires from more than 550 donors and added high-resolution HLA genotyping. The later analysis used no new phenotypic data to find candidate immune exposures, relying instead on TCR beta sequences and their occurrence across donors. An earlier analysis of some 600 of the donors applied high-throughput TCR beta sequencing to assess whether each TCR beta V gene segment acted as functional or pseudogenic. Donor age, sex, ethnicity and CMV serostatus were compiled alongside the repertoire data. A later genetic analysis used genome-wide SNP genotypes for about 60% of the roughly 700 donors, treating that subset as a discovery cohort. All discovery cohort repertoires had been generated on a single sequencing platform. HLA typing included class I and class II loci at four-digit resolution. The number of donors typed differed by locus, with roughly 629-640 for A, B, C, DRB1 and DQB1, 522 for DQA1, 600 to 610 for DPA1, and some 440 for DPB1. About 5 DR-DQ haplotypes were handled as single units for association and clustering, since linkage in the cohort was strong. Among around 400 genotyped donors of the cohort, an average of about 220,000 unique TCR beta nucleotide sequences was sequenced per donor, of which about 18% were non-productive. Paper-wide results and their limitations: Compared with the roughly 700-donor mean, donors in an Asian-associated ancestry cluster had fewer N-insertions in productive TCRs, according to a later genetic analysis. CMV serostatus was the only immune exposure information available for the cohort. Because HLA typing was unavailable for some donors at each locus, only the typed subset was used in association tests. Linkage disequilibrium might explain the correlated functional status among segregating V segments, but an unknown experimental factor could not be excluded. In a later genetic analysis, a missense DCLRE1C variant was associated with V-gene and J-gene trimming of TCR beta chains, and the association was replicated in an independent cohort. The sequencing pipeline was judged likely to have produced a cluster of highly shared sequence variants as a technical artifact. The authors suggested that the approach could potentially be extended to other disease states and immunological phenotypes. In vitro tests confirmed that three of the cytomegalovirus-associated TCR beta chains recognize cytomegalovirus antigens. About 17 rarely observed V segments, including chromosome 9 orphons, were excluded from the earlier analysis of approximately 500 of the donors because counts were too low. Broadly in line with IMGT annotations, most TCR beta V segments showed up in productive rearrangements about 90% or about 30% of the time in an earlier analysis of 450 to 750 of the donors. According to a later analysis, most CMV-associated TCR beta chains appeared to be HLA-restricted, and the HLA associations seemed to be driven largely by CMV exposure. The classifier was reported to diagnose cytomegalovirus status with high specificity and sensitivity in both the original cohort and the validation cohort. Assigning TCR associations to individual alleles was difficult when HLA alleles, especially DR and DQ, strongly co-occurred. In a later analysis, HLA-associated TCR beta chains were found to be more clonally expanded and to have lower generation probabilities than equally common non-associated chains. In a later analysis, several top co-occurrence clusters were reported to appear linked to parvovirus B19, influenza, CMV and Epstein-Barr virus. This cohort had only TCR beta chains sequenced, and the lack of alpha or paired-chain data limited which features could be detected. Some IMGT-functional V segments, including TRBV6-2 and TRBV6-3, could not be told apart with the 87-base-pair reads, so those segments were excluded. In a later analysis, the rate of TCR association differed among HLA loci, with DRB1 alleles having the most associated TCRs and HLA-C alleles having the fewest. Sequencing depth was assumed to be roughly uniform across donors in the presence/absence analyses, though that assumption may not hold. In the study, approximately 150 TCR beta chains were listed as associated with cytomegalovirus. At a false discovery rate of 0.05, a later analysis linked fewer than 20,000 TCR beta sequences to specific HLA alleles. While some public TCRs were present in many individuals, most TCR sequences turned up only very rarely across donors. A further reported finding was that TCR beta sequences accurately predicted the HLA-A and HLA-B alleles for most subjects in the first cohort.

V is cut by 3 bases and J by 0 bases, and the space between the germline ends is 7 bases. The CDR3, from cysteine to phenylalanine, totals 13 residues. Only CDR3 DNA is held: 39 bases, read in frame from base 1. The germline V gene sets CDR1 to SGDLS and CDR2 to YYNGEE. The cohort comprised 550 to 700 healthy bone marrow donors. All cohort members were sampled while nominally healthy, although unrecorded immune exposures were likely present. Of the approximately 700 cohort members, around 290 had positive CMV serostatus and just over 350 had negative CMV serostatus, and CMV serostatus was not recorded for the donor. A peripheral blood sample was provided by each donor, and peripheral blood mononuclear cells were used for TCR beta sequencing. Genomic DNA was extracted from the blood cell samples with the Qiagen DNeasy Blood Extraction Kit. Library preparation was by the immunoSEQ multiplex PCR assay. For the multiplex PCR, a mixture combining 60 forward primers for TCR Vbeta segments and 13 reverse primers for TCR Jbeta segments was used. The CDR3 region of rearranged TCR beta genes was amplified from genomic DNA by a multiplex PCR assay. Amplified TCR beta libraries were sequenced as 87-base-pair reads on the Illumina HiSeq System. The authors' analysis ran thus. In a later analysis, tens of millions of unique TCR beta chains were counted across the 500 to 700 repertoires, and about 9.9 million of these chains were shared by at least two donors. To remove PCR and sequencing errors, raw reads were error-corrected and collapsed into unique sequences using a nearest-neighbor algorithm that merged closely related sequences. V, D and J gene segments were assigned by aligning CDR3 sequences to IMGT reference sequences. For a sequence to be retained, at least a six-nucleotide match to both a V gene segment and a J gene segment was required. Rearrangements were classified as productive when the CDR3 lacked stop codons and remained in frame with V and J, and all other rearrangements were classified as non-productive. Following IMGT convention, CDR3 was defined as the stretch from the second conserved V-encoded cysteine up to the conserved J-encoded phenylalanine. The earlier analysis of about 560 of the donors excluded any sequence lacking an unambiguous match to a single V gene segment. In an earlier analysis of some 590 of the donors, a V segment was called functional when productive rearrangements were above 56.7%, and segregating when the standard deviation between donors exceeded 5%. A statistical classification framework was built for diagnosing cytomegalovirus status from the catalog of TCR beta chain sequences. In a later analysis, V and J genes were assigned by comparing TCR nucleotide sequences against IMGT/GENE-DB human TR gene sequences. Using the TCRdist pipeline, a later analysis assigned CDR3 sequences along with most-parsimonious VDJ recombination scenarios. In a later analysis, every TCR beta chain was defined by the combination of its CDR3 amino acid sequence and its V-gene family, and reads without a unique V-gene family were dropped. To address suspected cross-contamination and a sequencing artifact, a later analysis removed approximately 600 highly shared, low-generation-probability nucleotide sequences. A later analysis calculated a clonal expansion index for each public chain from normalized within-repertoire ranks of inferred template counts. Generation probabilities in a later analysis came from a VDJ recombination model fitted to out-of-frame rearrangements, and those results were checked against IGoR. In a later analysis, hypergeometric tests were used to score TCR-TCR, TCR-HLA and TCR-CMV co-occurrence, with a repertoire-size bias correction applied to TCR pairs. False discovery rates were estimated in a later analysis by permuting HLA or CMV assignments 20 times. A later analysis grouped co-occurring TCRs with DBSCAN, adding TCRdist sequence similarity when clustering within HLA-allele-positive subsets. Repertoires with fewer than 30,000 or more than 120,000 public chains, plus five repertoires with anomalous nucleotide sharing, were excluded from co-occurrence clustering. TCRdb carries this immuneACCESS record with in-frame sequences only. Its versions omit some clonotypes, under half of them owing to an unresolved V gene in the studies checked, with the rest unexplained. V, J and clone size reflect that table, while D and trimming were determined from the DNA. The sample yields about 170,000 clones; 72% were counted once. The ten largest account for 2% to 3% of the sample.

Sequencing was carried out using PBMCs. The TCR originated in a human donor in good health. The rearrangement combines TRBV9 with TRBJ2-7, and perhaps TRBD1 as D gene, on 6 matching bases. DNA sequence: TGTGCCAGCAGCGGGGACAACTCCTACGAGCAGTACTTC. Its amino acids are CASSGDNSYEQYF. When the CDR3 is completed using the reference TRBV9 and TRBJ2-7 genes on either side, the full variable domain is DSGVTQTPKHLITATGQRVTLRCSPRSGDLSVYWYQQSLDQGLQFLIQYYNGEERAKGNILERFSAQQFPDLHSELNLSSLELGDSALYFCASSGDNSYEQYFGPGTRLTVT.